This TCR beta chain emerged from a study of radiotherapy plus CTLA-4 blockade in lung cancer. Overall study context: There were objective responses in 15% to 20% of patients, and 31% had disease control. General study results and limits: Among blood TCR repertoires after radiotherapy plus ipilimumab, tumor-derived clones expanded.

The data were produced by immunoSEQ multiplex PCR, yet TCRdb's version contains in-frame clones alone and is incomplete. The table has around 90,000 clones, over 75% seen once; the top ten hold 13% to 15%. A remark on this clone: Its specificity is unknown.

V was trimmed by 0 bases and J by 5 bases, leaving 6 bases between them. CDR1 and CDR2 (germline): LGHNA, YSLEER. This CDR3 comprises 13 residues. Chemo-refractory metastatic non-small-cell lung cancer patients were treated with focal radiation plus CTLA-4 blockade with ipilimumab. J is TRBJ2-3 and V is TRBV4-3, with D uncertain. This receptor was obtained from a human donor with non-small cell lung cancer that progressed on radiotherapy plus ipilimumab. This sample comprised peripheral blood, obtained from a patient treated with radiotherapy plus ipilimumab. The CDR3 coding sequence is TGCGCCAGCAGCCAAGATAGGAGAGATACGCAGTATTTT. Residues: CASSQDRRDTQYF.